This TCR beta chain derives from a study of lymphopenia after photon versus proton radiotherapy (dated by TCRdb to the late 2010s). General notes on the study: The immunological effects of photon versus proton radiation therapy were compared in patients with gastrointestinal tumors who developed high-grade lymphopenia. The cohort comprised 15 to 20 patients with gastrointestinal tumors who received either photon or proton therapy and then developed lymphopenia. The goal of the study was to characterize the differences between the two radiation modalities in how they affect the immune system.

In regard to this clone: Its antigen is unknown. No much larger clone exists at a distance of one base, and base qualities are not known.

Broader findings and caveats from the paper: Across the cohort, an inverse correlation was found between a larger post-nadir drop in TCR diversity and overall survival time among patients who died. The survival association was assessed only in patients who died, and better survival with proton therapy was presented by the authors as a possibility rather than a demonstrated result. During treatment, patients who received photon therapy lost naive T cells and TCR diversity and gained effector/memory populations, whereas patients who received proton therapy remained relatively stable. Once the lymphocyte count had reached its nadir, the repertoires of photon-treated patients showed oligoclonal expansion, particularly of CD8+ Temra cells, and this expansion drove the decline in diversity.

Receptors were amplified or captured by the immunoSEQ multiplex PCR assay. T cell repertoires were profiled with deep sequencing of rearranged TCR beta loci together with multiparametric flow cytometry. TCRdb provides this immuneACCESS table in a form limited to in-frame rearrangements. Some clones are lacking; in checked studies, under half of them reflect an unresolved V gene, and why the rest are absent is not known. The table for this sample lists some 42,000 clones; about 83% of them were counted only once. The ten largest clones add up to roughly 25% of the sample. The TCR was taken from a woman in her 70s with pancreatic cancer. This sample comprised peripheral blood, obtained from a patient treated with proton-based radiotherapy.

CDR3 reads: CASEDSSYEQYF. DNA sequence: TGTGCCTCTGAGGACAGCTCCTACGAGCAGTACTTC. The chain employs TRBV18 and TRBJ2-7; tentative D gene TRBD1, with 6 bases matching. From the cysteine through the phenylalanine, the CDR3 covers 12 amino acids. Of all the DNA, just the CDR3 is kept, 36 bases in frame from base 1. CDR1 is given as KGHSH and CDR2 as LQKENI, both from the germline V gene. V is reduced by 11 bases and J by 0 bases, leaving a spacing of 11 bases between them.